This TCR beta chain appears in the sequencing data of a study of cytomegalovirus exposure and HLA in healthy donors. Trimming cost V 1 base and J 7 bases, with 10 bases left between them. Germline-derived CDR1 and CDR2 are SGHVS and FNYEAQ. This CDR3 is 14 amino acids long. The study ran its PCR with 60 Vbeta and 13 Jbeta primers. Libraries were prepared by immunoSEQ multiplex PCR; TCRdb keeps only in-frame clonotypes and omits some of them. The sample records around 160,000 clones, roughly 79% being singletons. In nominal health when sampled, donors likely had unrecorded immune exposures nonetheless.

This receptor was taken from a man aged 50-59 years in good health and CMV-seropositive. Sequencing was done on a sample of PBMCs. The J gene is TRBJ1-4, the V gene TRBV7-6; D unresolved. CDR3 sequence reads: CASSLGLYGEKLFF. CDR3 DNA sequence: TGTGCCAGCAGCTTAGGCCTATATGGTGAAAAACTGTTTTTT. The entire variable domain, with the rest obtained from reference TRBV7-6 and TRBJ1-4, is as follows: GAGVSQSPRYKVTKRGQDVALRCDPISGHVSLYWYRQALGQGPEFLTYFNYEAQQDKSGLPNDRFSAERPEGSISTLTIQRTEQRDSAMYRCASSLGLYGEKLFFGSGTQLSVL.